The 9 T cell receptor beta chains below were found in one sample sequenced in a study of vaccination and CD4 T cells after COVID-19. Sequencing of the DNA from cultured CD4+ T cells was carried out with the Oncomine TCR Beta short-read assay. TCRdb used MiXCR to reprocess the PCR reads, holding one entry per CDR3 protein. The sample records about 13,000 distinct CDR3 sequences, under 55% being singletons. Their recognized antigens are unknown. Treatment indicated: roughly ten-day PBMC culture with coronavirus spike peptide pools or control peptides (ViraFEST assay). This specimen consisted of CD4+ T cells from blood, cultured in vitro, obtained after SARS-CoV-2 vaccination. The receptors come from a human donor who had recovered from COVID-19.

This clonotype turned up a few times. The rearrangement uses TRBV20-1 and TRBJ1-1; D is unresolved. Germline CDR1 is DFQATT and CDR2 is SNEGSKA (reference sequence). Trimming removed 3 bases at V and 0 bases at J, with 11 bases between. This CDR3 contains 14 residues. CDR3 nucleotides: TGCAGTGCTAGGCAAGATGGCGTGAACACTGAAGCTTTCTTT. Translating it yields CSARQDGVNTEAFF.

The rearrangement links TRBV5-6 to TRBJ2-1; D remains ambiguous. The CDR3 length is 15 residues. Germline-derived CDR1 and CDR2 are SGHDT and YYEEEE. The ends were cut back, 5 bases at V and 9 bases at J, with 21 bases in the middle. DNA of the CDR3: TGTGCCAGCAGTCCTAATAGTGCGCCCGCGCGTGAGCAGTTCTTC. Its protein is CASSPNSAPAREQFF. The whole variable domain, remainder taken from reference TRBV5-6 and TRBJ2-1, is DAGVTQSPTHLIKTRGQQVTLRCSPKSGHDTVSWYQQALGQGPQFIFQYYEEEERQRGNFPDRFSGHQFPNYSSELNVNALLLGDSALYLCASSPNSAPAREQFFGPGTRLTVL.

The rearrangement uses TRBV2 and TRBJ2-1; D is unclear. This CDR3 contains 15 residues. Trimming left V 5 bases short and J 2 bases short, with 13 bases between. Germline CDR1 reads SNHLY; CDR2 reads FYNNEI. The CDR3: CASSYSGGTYNEQFF. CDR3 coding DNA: TGTGCCAGCAGTTACTCCGGCGGAACCTACAATGAGCAGTTCTTC. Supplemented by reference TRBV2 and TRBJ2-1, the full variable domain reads EPEVTQTPSHQVTQMGQEVILRCVPISNHLYFYWYRQILGQKVEFLVSFYNNEISEKSEIFDDQFSVERPDGSNFTLKIRSTKLEDSAMYFCASSYSGGTYNEQFFGPGTRLTVL.

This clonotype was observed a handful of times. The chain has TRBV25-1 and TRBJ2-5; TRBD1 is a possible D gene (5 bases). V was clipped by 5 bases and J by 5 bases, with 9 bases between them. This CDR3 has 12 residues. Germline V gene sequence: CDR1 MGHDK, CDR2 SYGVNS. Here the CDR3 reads CASSPTGETQYF. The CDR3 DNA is TGTGCCAGCAGTCCAACAGGCGAGACCCAGTACTTC.

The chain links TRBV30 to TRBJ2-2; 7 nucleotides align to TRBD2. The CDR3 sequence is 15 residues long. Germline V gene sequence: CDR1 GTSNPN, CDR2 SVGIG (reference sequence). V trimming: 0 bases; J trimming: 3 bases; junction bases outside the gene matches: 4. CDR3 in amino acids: CAWSVGLADTGELFF. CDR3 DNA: TGTGCCTGGAGTGTGGGGCTAGCGGACACCGGGGAGCTGTTTTTT.

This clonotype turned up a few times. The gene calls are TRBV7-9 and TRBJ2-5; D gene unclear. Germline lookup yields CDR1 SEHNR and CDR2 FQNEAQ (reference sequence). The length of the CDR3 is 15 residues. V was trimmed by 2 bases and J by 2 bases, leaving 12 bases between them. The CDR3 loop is CASSLNAERQETQYF. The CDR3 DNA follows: TGTGCCAGCAGCTTAAATGCGGAACGACAAGAGACCCAGTACTTC. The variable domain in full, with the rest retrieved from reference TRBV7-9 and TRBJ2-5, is DTGVSQNPRHKITKRGQNVTFRCDPISEHNRLYWYRQTLGQGPEFLTYFQNEAQLEKSRLLSDRFSAERPKGSFSTLEIQRTEQGDSAMYLCASSLNAERQETQYFGPGTRLLVL.

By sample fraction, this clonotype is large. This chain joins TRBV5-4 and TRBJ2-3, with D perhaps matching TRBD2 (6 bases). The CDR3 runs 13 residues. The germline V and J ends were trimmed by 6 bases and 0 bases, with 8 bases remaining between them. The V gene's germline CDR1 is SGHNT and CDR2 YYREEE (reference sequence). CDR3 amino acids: CASTSASTDTQYF. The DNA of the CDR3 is TGTGCCAGCACTAGCGCTAGCACAGATACGCAGTATTTT.

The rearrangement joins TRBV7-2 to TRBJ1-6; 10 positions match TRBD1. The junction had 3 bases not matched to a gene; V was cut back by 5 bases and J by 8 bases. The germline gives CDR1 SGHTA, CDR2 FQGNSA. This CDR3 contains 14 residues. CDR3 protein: CASSPGQGDSPLHF. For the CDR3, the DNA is TGTGCCAGCAGCCCAGGACAGGGGGATTCACCCCTCCACTTT.

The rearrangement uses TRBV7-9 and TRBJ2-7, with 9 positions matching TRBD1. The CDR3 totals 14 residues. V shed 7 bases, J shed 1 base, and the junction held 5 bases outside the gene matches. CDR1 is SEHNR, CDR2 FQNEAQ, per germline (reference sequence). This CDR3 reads CASNRGTGSYEQYF. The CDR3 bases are TGTGCCAGCAATAGGGGGACAGGGTCCTACGAGCAGTACTTC.